These T cell receptor beta chains were read from a single sample in a study of human T cells and chemical hapten exposure. TCRdb re-called the RACE reads through MiXCR, storing one row per CDR3 protein. This table has more than 80,000 distinct CDR3 sequences, about 9.4% appearing once. Sequencing used whole blood, obtained in connection with sensitization to the hapten diphenylcyclopropenone (DPC). The receptors were gathered from a woman aged 45-60 years with alopecia areata. Some clones in this sample may be carry-over from other donors' samples. Each CDR3 is given with its conserved first and last residue. D genes are given only for firm matches. Clone size is shown for a subset of rows, as once, few, many or a class of expanded clone.

>many|TRBJ2-1|-|TRBV7-6
TGTGCCAGCAGCCGTGGGAGTGACAATGAGCAGTTCTTC
CASSRGSDNEQFF
>many|TRBJ2-7|-|TRBV12-3/TRBV12-4
TGTGCCAGCAGTTCAACAGCCAGCGAGCAGTACTTC
CASSSTASEQYF
>many|TRBJ2-7|-|TRBV20-1
TGCAGTGCTAGCCGGGACACAGGAACCTACGAGCAGTACTTC
CSASRDTGTYEQYF
>few|TRBJ2-1|-|TRBV12-3/TRBV12-4
TGTGCCAGCAGGGACACGAACAATGAGCAGTTCTTC
CASRDTNNEQFF
>many|TRBJ2-5|TRBD1|TRBV5-1
TGCGCCAGCAGTGGGGACAGGCAAGAAGAGACCCAGTACTTC
CASSGDRQEETQYF
>-|TRBJ2-5|-|TRBV29-1
TGCAGCGTTCGCATCTCGGGCCAAAAAGAGACCCAGTACTTC
CSVRISGQKETQYF
>many|TRBJ2-1|-|TRBV7-2
TGTGCCAGCAGCCCCCGGGACTTTTTCAATGAGCAGTTCTTC
CASSPRDFFNEQFF
>-|TRBJ2-3|-|TRBV27
TGTGCCAGCAGTTTAATTGGGACTAGCACAGATACGCAGTATTTT
CASSLIGTSTDTQYF
>-|TRBJ2-2|-|TRBV6-1
TGTGCCAGTACAATGACCAGCTGGTTTACGGACACCGGGGAGCTGTTTTTT
CASTMTSWFTDTGELFF
>-|TRBJ1-6|-|TRBV11-3
TGTGCCAGCAGCTTAGACGGAAATTCACCCCTCCACTTT
CASSLDGNSPLHF
>many|TRBJ2-3|-|TRBV9
TGTGCCAGCAGCGTAGATCTAGTTCCGGCGGATACGCAGTATTTT
CASSVDLVPADTQYF
>many|TRBJ2-1|TRBD2|TRBV5-1
TGCGCCAGCAGCCAAGATCGACTAGCGTCCTACAATGAGCAGTTCTTC
CASSQDRLASYNEQFF
>few|TRBJ2-7|-|TRBV20-1
TGCAGTGCTCAGGGGTCCTACGAGCAGTACTTC
CSAQGSYEQYF
>many|TRBJ1-3|-|TRBV12-3/TRBV12-4
TGTGCCAGCAGTTTTAGACAGAGCTCTGGAAACACCATATATTTT
CASSFRQSSGNTIYF
>many|TRBJ1-2|-|TRBV27
TGTGCCAGCAGACGGACACAGGGCTATGGCTACACCTTC
CASRRTQGYGYTF
>many|TRBJ2-4|-|TRBV3-1
TGTGCCAGCAGCCAAGTACGCGATGCAGCCAAAAACATTCAGTACTTC
CASSQVRDAAKNIQYF
>few|TRBJ1-4|-|TRBV5-1
TGCGCCAGCAGCTTGGCCGGGGAGAAGGAAAAACTGTTTTTT
CASSLAGEKEKLFF
>many|TRBJ2-1|-|TRBV3-1
TGTGCCAGCAGCCCAACTAATTCCTACAATGAGCAGTTCTTC
CASSPTNSYNEQFF
>many|TRBJ2-7|-|TRBV20-1
TGCAGTGCTAGCGGGAATTTGGAGTACGAGCAGTACTTC
CSASGNLEYEQYF
>many|TRBJ1-2|TRBD1|TRBV10-3
TGTGCCATCAGCGGGGACAGGGAAGATGGCTACACCTTC
CAISGDREDGYTF